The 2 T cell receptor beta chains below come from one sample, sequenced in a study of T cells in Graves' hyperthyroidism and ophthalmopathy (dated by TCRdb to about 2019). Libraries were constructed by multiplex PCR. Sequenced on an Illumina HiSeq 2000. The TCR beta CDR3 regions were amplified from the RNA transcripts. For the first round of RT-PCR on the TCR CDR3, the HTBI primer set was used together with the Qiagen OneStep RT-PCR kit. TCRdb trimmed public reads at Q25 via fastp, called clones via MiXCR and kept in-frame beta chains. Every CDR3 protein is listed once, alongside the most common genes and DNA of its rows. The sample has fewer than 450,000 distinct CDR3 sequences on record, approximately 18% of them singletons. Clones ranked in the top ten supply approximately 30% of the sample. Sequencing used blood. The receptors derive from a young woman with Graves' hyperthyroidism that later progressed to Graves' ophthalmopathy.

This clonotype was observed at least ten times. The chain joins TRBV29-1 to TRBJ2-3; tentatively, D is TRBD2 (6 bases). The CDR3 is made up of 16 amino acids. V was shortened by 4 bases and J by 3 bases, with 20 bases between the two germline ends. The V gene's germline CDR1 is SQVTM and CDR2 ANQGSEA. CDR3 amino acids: CSVARSGNSNTDTQYF. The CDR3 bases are TGCAGCGTTGCACGTAGCGGAAACTCAAATACAGATACGCAGTATTTT.

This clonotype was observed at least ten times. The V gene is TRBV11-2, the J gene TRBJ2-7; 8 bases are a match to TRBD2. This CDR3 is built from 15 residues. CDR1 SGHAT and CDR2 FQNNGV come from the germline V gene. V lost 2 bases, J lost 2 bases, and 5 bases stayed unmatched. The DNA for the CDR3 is TGTGCCAGCAGCTTACATAAAGCGGGGGCCTACGAGCAGTACTTC. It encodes CASSLHKAGAYEQYF.